This is a list of T cell receptor beta chains from one sample in a study of cytomegalovirus exposure and HLA in healthy donors. Sequencing used immunoSEQ multiplex PCR; TCRdb keeps in-frame clones, though not all of them. The repertoire holds about 170,000 clones, with around three quarters as singletons. Sequencing input: PBMCs. These receptors were obtained from a woman in her fifties or sixties in good health and CMV-seronegative. The CDR3 runs from the conserved cysteine through the conserved F or W. A D gene is named only where the DNA matches it firmly. Clone size, where shown, is once, few, many, or a class for clones that have expanded.

V gene	clone size	J gene	D gene	CDR3 DNA	CDR3 protein
TRBV9	NA	TRBJ2-2	TRBD1	TGTGCCAGCAGCCCCCAGGGGGCAAACACCGGGGAGCTGTTTTTT	CASSPQGANTGELFF
TRBV6-5	NA	TRBJ2-5	NA	TGTGCCAGCAGTTACATACAGGGACCACAAGAGACCCAGTACTTC	CASSYIQGPQETQYF
TRBV27	NA	TRBJ1-4	TRBD1	TGTGCCAGCAGTGGGACAGGGTTCCACGAAAAACTGTTTTTT	CASSGTGFHEKLFF
TRBV19	NA	TRBJ2-7	TRBD1	TGTGCCAGTAGTCCGACAGGGTTGCTCTACGAGCAGTACTTC	CASSPTGLLYEQYF
TRBV5-1	NA	TRBJ2-1	TRBD2	TGCGCCAGCAGCTCTTCACTAGCGGGAGACGGAAATGAGCAGTTCTTC	CASSSSLAGDGNEQFF
TRBV19	NA	TRBJ1-5	NA	TGTGCCAGTAGTATAGGACAGGTGGATCAGCCCCAGCATTTT	CASSIGQVDQPQHF
TRBV7-8	NA	TRBJ2-3	TRBD2	TGTGCCAGCAGCCGAGATCCGAGGCTAGCGGGTAGCACAGATACGCAGTATTTT	CASSRDPRLAGSTDTQYF
TRBV7-9	NA	TRBJ2-2	TRBD2	TGTGCCAGCAGCTTCGGGGGGGGCCCAGGCGGGGAGCTGTTTTTT	CASSFGGGPGGELFF
TRBV5-3	NA	TRBJ2-2	TRBD2	TGTGCCAGAAGTCCAGCGGGAGGCCCGTACGCCGGGGAGCTGTTTTTT	CARSPAGGPYAGELFF
TRBV15	few	TRBJ2-3	TRBD2	TGTGCCACCAGCAGAGATCGGGGAGGGAGCGCAGATACGCAGTATTTT	CATSRDRGGSADTQYF
TRBV4-2	NA	TRBJ2-2	TRBD1	TGTGCCAGCAGCCGCGGACAGGACACCGGGGAGCTGTTTTTT	CASSRGQDTGELFF
TRBV6-5	NA	TRBJ1-1	TRBD1	TGTGCCAGCAGTTACTCGACAGGGGCTGAAGCTTTCTTT	CASSYSTGAEAFF
TRBV7-9	NA	TRBJ2-3	TRBD1	TGTTCCAGCAGCAATACCGGGACAGGGAGGGCAGATACGCAGTATTTT	CSSSNTGTGRADTQYF
TRBV7-2	NA	TRBJ2-2	NA	TGTGCCAGCAGCTTAGAGGGGATGGGGCGAGCGACCGGGGAGCTGTTTTTT	CASSLEGMGRATGELFF
TRBV29-1	few	TRBJ1-1	NA	TGCAGCGTTGGGGGCGCCGGATATGAAGCTTTCTTT	CSVGGAGYEAFF
TRBV7-2	NA	TRBJ2-3	NA	TGTGCCAGCAGCTTAAGAGCGGGGCAGTATTTT	CASSLRAGQYF
TRBV18	NA	TRBJ1-1	NA	TGTGCCAGCTCAAACTCAAGAGGGTCAGTGAACACTGAAGCTTTCTTT	CASSNSRGSVNTEAFF
TRBV5-1	few	TRBJ2-5	NA	TGCGCCAGCAGCTTCCAGGGGGCGGGGGCAGAAGAGACCCAGTACTTC	CASSFQGAGAEETQYF
TRBV10-3	few	TRBJ1-1	NA	TGTGCCATCAGCCAGCCCGAACAGGGAGGGGACACTGAAGCTTTCTTT	CAISQPEQGGDTEAFF
TRBV6-5	NA	TRBJ2-1	TRBD2	TGTGCCAGCAGACGGACTAGCGGGTTATACAATGAGCAGTTCTTC	CASRRTSGLYNEQFF
TRBV28	NA	TRBJ1-1	TRBD1	TGTGCCATTACGAAGCCCCGGGACAGAAACACTGAAGCTTTCTTT	CAITKPRDRNTEAFF
TRBV29-1	NA	TRBJ2-7	NA	TGCAGCGTTGAGGACAGAGCCTACGAGCAGTACTTC	CSVEDRAYEQYF
TRBV6-1	NA	TRBJ1-1	NA	TGTGCCAGCAAAAGGCAGGGTTGGGGCGACACTGAAGCTTTCTTT	CASKRQGWGDTEAFF
TRBV28	once	TRBJ2-1	TRBD1	TGTGCCAGCAGTCACAGGGGAACAACGTTATATGAGCAGTTCTTC	CASSHRGTTLYEQFF
TRBV7-9	once	TRBJ1-1	NA	TGTTCCAGCGGGCTGGGGGGGAACACTGAAGCTTTCTTT	CSSGLGGNTEAFF
TRBV2	NA	TRBJ2-7	TRBD2	TGTGCCAGCAATGGACTAGCGGGAGAATCCTACGAGCAGTACTTC	CASNGLAGESYEQYF
TRBV6-1	few	TRBJ2-5	TRBD1	TGTGCCAGCAGGGGGACAGTCCAAGAGACCCAGTACTTC	CASRGTVQETQYF
TRBV7-8	NA	TRBJ1-5	NA	TGTGCCAGCAGCCGATGGACAGAAACAAGCAATCAGCCCCAGCATTTT	CASSRWTETSNQPQHF
TRBV7-9	NA	TRBJ2-7	NA	TGTTCCAGCAGCTCGCTCCGGGACAGGGAGACTAGCGGAGGCTACGAGCAGTACTTC	CSSSSLRDRETSGGYEQYF
TRBV10-3	NA	TRBJ2-7	TRBD2	TGTGCCACTCTCCCGACTAGCGGGAGCCGAAGCTCCTACGAGCAGTACTTC	CATLPTSGSRSSYEQYF
TRBV5-4	NA	TRBJ2-3	TRBD2	TGTGCCAGCAGCTTGGAGGGAGGGCCTTCAGATACGCAGTATTTT	CASSLEGGPSDTQYF
TRBV19	few	TRBJ2-7	NA	TGTGCCAGTAGTCAGGTGTCCTCCTACGAGCAGTACTTC	CASSQVSSYEQYF
TRBV7-3	NA	TRBJ2-2	NA	TGTGCCAGCAAGCCTGTAGCGTTAGATCTGTCCGGGGAGCTGTTTTTT	CASKPVALDLSGELFF
TRBV27	NA	TRBJ2-6	NA	TGTGCCAGCAGTTTACTCAGCTCTGGGGCCAACGTCCTGACTTTC	CASSLLSSGANVLTF
TRBV5-6	once	TRBJ1-5	NA	TGTGCCAGCAGCTTCGGGGGGTGGAATAGCAATCAGCCCCAGCATTTT	CASSFGGWNSNQPQHF
TRBV7-9	NA	TRBJ2-7	TRBD1	TGTGCCAGCAGCCCAGACAGGGGCGAGCAGTACTTC	CASSPDRGEQYF
TRBV29-1	NA	TRBJ2-2	TRBD2	TGCAGCGCTTTCACTAGCGGGGGGGCAGTCACCGGGGAGCTGTTTTTT	CSAFTSGGAVTGELFF
TRBV6-5	NA	TRBJ1-5	NA	TGTGCCAGCGGCCCACGACCCCGGGACAATCAGCCCCAGCATTTT	CASGPRPRDNQPQHF
TRBV27	NA	TRBJ2-3	TRBD1	TGTGCCAGCACCGGGACAGAAGGAATGGGTACGCAGTATTTT	CASTGTEGMGTQYF
TRBV7-3	NA	TRBJ1-1	TRBD1	TGTGCCAGCAGCTACTGGACAGGCCCGGACGAGGGGAACACTGAAGCTTTCTTT	CASSYWTGPDEGNTEAFF
TRBV2	NA	TRBJ1-2	TRBD1	TGTGCCAGCAGTGGAATAAAGGGGGCGGGGAACTATGGCTACACCTTC	CASSGIKGAGNYGYTF
TRBV7-2	NA	TRBJ2-3	NA	TGTGCCAGCAGCTTAGCCAGTTCGATCGGCACAGATACGCAGTATTTT	CASSLASSIGTDTQYF
TRBV6-1	NA	TRBJ1-1	NA	TGTGCCAGCAGTGAAAAGGTGGGGGCGCGAGCTTTCTTT	CASSEKVGARAFF
TRBV7-8	NA	TRBJ2-7	TRBD1	TGTGCCAGCAGCTTAGTCGCGGACAGGGGCTACGAGCAGTACTTC	CASSLVADRGYEQYF
TRBV28	NA	TRBJ2-7	NA	TGTGCCAGCAGGCTAGCCTACGAGCAGTACTTC	CASRLAYEQYF
TRBV25-1	once	TRBJ2-2	NA	TGTGCCAGCAGACAGACGAACACCGGGGAGCTGTTTTTT	CASRQTNTGELFF
TRBV7-9	once	TRBJ2-3	NA	TGTTCCAGCAGCTTGTGGCGGGATGGCGGTGCAGATACGCAGTATTTT	CSSSLWRDGGADTQYF
TRBV5-6	NA	TRBJ2-6	TRBD1	TGTGCCAGCAGCCCCTCCCCGACAGGGTCACGGTCTGGGGCCAACGTCCTGACTTTC	CASSPSPTGSRSGANVLTF
TRBV6-6	NA	TRBJ2-3	NA	TGTGCCAGCAGTTCACGGGGTAGCGGAAGCACAGATACGCAGTATTTT	CASSSRGSGSTDTQYF
TRBV5-1	NA	TRBJ1-1	NA	TGCGCCAGCAGCTTGGCAGGGATGGGCACTGAAGCTTTCTTT	CASSLAGMGTEAFF
TRBV13	NA	TRBJ2-7	NA	TGTGCCAGCAGATCCAGCTTCGGGGGTTGCAGGCTCTTCTACGAGCAGTACTTC	CASRSSFGGCRLFYEQYF
TRBV29-1	once	TRBJ2-1	TRBD2	TGCAGCGTATCGACTAGCGGGAGTGGCAATGAGCAGTTCTTC	CSVSTSGSGNEQFF
TRBV29-1	NA	TRBJ1-5	NA	TGCAGCGGTAGTACGGGCAATCAGCCCCAGCATTTT	CSGSTGNQPQHF
TRBV12-2	NA	TRBJ2-5	NA	TGTGCAAGTCGCTCACAAGGGACTAGCGGGCGGAGAGAAGAGACCCAGTACTTC	CASRSQGTSGRREETQYF
TRBV28	NA	TRBJ2-7	TRBD1	TGTGCCAGCAGTTCTATGGCCTGGGACAGGGTAGGCGAGCAGTACTTC	CASSSMAWDRVGEQYF
TRBV7-9	NA	TRBJ2-1	TRBD1	TGTGCCACCGTATCCGGGACAGGGTTAAATGAGCAGTTCTTC	CATVSGTGLNEQFF
TRBV19	few	TRBJ2-7	TRBD2	TGTGCCAGTAGTTCTGCGGGAGGCCCCTACGAGCAGTACTTC	CASSSAGGPYEQYF
TRBV7-9	NA	TRBJ1-1	TRBD1	TGTGCCAGCAGCTTAGCGCTGGCAGGGGGAACTGAAGCTTTCTTT	CASSLALAGGTEAFF
TRBV28	NA	TRBJ2-1	TRBD1	TGTGCCAGCAGTTTTTTCGTCGCAGGGGGACATGATGAGCAGTTCTTC	CASSFFVAGGHDEQFF
TRBV27	NA	TRBJ2-1	TRBD2	TGTGCCAGCGGCCGTCAAGCGGGGGGGGTATATGAGCAGTTCTTC	CASGRQAGGVYEQFF